A selection of T cell receptor beta chains follows, all from one sample in a study of post-analysis software for immune sequencing data. TCRdb fed the PCR reads into MiXCR, producing one record per CDR3 protein. The table has about 460,000 distinct CDR3 sequences, under 55% seen once. The sequenced material came from blood. These TCRs come from a girl aged 10 to 17 with multiple sclerosis. The CDR3 runs from the conserved cysteine through the conserved F or W. Size is stated for part of the rows, as once, few or many counts, or as a class when the clone is expanded.

once	TRBV4-2	TRBJ2-7	CASSHGSGDSYEQYF
.	TRBV6-1	TRBJ1-2	CASSEALRDRAYGYTF
few	TRBV27	TRBJ2-1	CASSLSQGGEQFF
.	TRBV10-3	TRBJ1-1	CAISDLIGSTEAFF
.	TRBV5-1	TRBJ2-3	CASSSSDRFPTDTQYF
.	TRBV7-3	TRBJ2-7	CASSLHTGGSYEQYF
once	TRBV7-4	TRBJ2-7	CASNLPGAVYSYEQYF
once	TRBV20-1	TRBJ1-1	CSARAFQQGNTEAFF
few	TRBV7-9	TRBJ1-1	CASSSAGANTEAFF
.	TRBV5-1	TRBJ2-7	CASHPVPVTSGATYEQYF
few	TRBV5-1	TRBJ2-7	CASSLAFTQGSYEQYF
.	TRBV7-6	TRBJ2-5	CASSSRTSGSRETQYF
.	TRBV20-1	TRBJ2-1	CSAREGQGIKDEQFF
.	TRBV15	TRBJ1-2	CATSRDLEQGRNYGYTF
few	TRBV9	TRBJ2-1	CASSSGTANNEQFF
.	TRBV20-1	TRBJ2-1	CSANHKDSYNEQFF
once	TRBV28	TRBJ2-7	CASVDSSYEQYF
.	TRBV6-1	TRBJ1-1	CASSEQAYTEAFF
.	TRBV27	TRBJ2-1	CANRRLAGDNEQFF
few	TRBV20-1	TRBJ1-2	CSARRGSTYGYTF
few	TRBV10-3	TRBJ2-1	CAISEVGYNEQFF
once	TRBV20-1	TRBJ2-6	CSASDFSGANVLTF
few	TRBV20-1	TRBJ1-2	CSAYRDILYYGYTF
few	TRBV5-1	TRBJ2-1	CASSLVVGSEQFF
.	TRBV25-1	TRBJ1-1	CASSEGQGMYGTEAFF
.	TRBV20-1	TRBJ2-1	CSARYSGRVYEQFF
few	TRBV6-4	TRBJ2-3	CASSVGGDTDTQYF